This T cell receptor beta chain was sequenced in a study of cytomegalovirus exposure and HLA in healthy donors. Study-level background: The 95 million to 120 million unique TCR beta sequences, from about 179 million T cells, were found by an earlier analysis. Study-wide points: V- and J-gene trimming of TCR beta was linked (in a later analysis) to a missense DCLRE1C variant.

Primers: 60 Vbeta forward and 13 Jbeta reverse. Repertoires were generated with immunoSEQ multiplex PCR, while TCRdb's copy carries only in-frame clones and drops some. The sample has approximately 150,000 clones, about 74% seen once. This clone was seen a few times. Its antigen is not identified. The CDR3 length is 15 residues. V lost 5 bases and J lost 3, with 16 bases in between. CDR1 LNHDA and CDR2 SQIVND come from the germline V gene (reference sequence). The sequenced material came from PBMCs. The chain carries TRBV19 and TRBJ1-1; possible D gene TRBD1, 6 bases. The clonotype comes from a woman between 35 and 50 years old in good health and CMV-seronegative. The CDR3 nucleotides are TGTGCCAGTAGTCCACTGGGCGGGGGGCACACTGAAGCTTTCTTT. This sequence encodes CASSPLGGGHTEAFF.